The 32 T cell receptor beta chains below come from one sample, sequenced in a study of CD8+CD57+ T cells in acquired aplastic anemia. CDR3 and TCR beta VDJ profiling relied on genomic DNA as the template. TCRdb re-called the reads with MiXCR, one entry per CDR3 protein. The sample has fewer than 300,000 distinct CDR3 sequences; roughly 82% are singletons. Patients selected for sequencing had displayed CD8+CD57+ cell expansion by flow cytometry. The specimen was sorted CD4+, CD8+, or CD8+CD57+ T cells (not recorded which) from PBMCs. The receptors derive from a human donor with aplastic anemia.

The J gene is TRBJ1-1, the V gene TRBV19, with 8 bases aligning to TRBD1. Germline values: CDR1 LNHDA, CDR2 SQIVND (reference sequence). The CDR3 consists of 16 residues. The V and J ends lost 0 bases and 8 bases, in that order; junction bases with no gene match: 11. CDR3 amino acids: CASSIDHSRGHLEAFF. The DNA for the CDR3 is TGTGCCAGTAGTATAGATCATAGCAGGGGGCATTTAGAAGCTTTCTTT.

The count of this clonotype is one. An end of the junction does not agree with germline; a read error may underlie this. This rearrangement joins TRBV15 to TRBJ1-1, with no clear D. This CDR3 comprises 14 residues. Germline values: CDR1 LNHNV, CDR2 YYDKDF (reference sequence). CDR3 DNA: TGTGCCAGCAGTAGAGCCAGCGAACAAGAGGCCCAGTACTTT. As protein: CASSRASEQEAQYF.

The J gene is TRBJ1-5, the V gene TRBV7-2; D gene unclear. The germline V and J ends were trimmed by 6 bases and 15 bases, with 24 bases remaining between them. The CDR3 covers 14 residues. Germline CDR1 is SGHTA and CDR2 is FQGNSA. CDR3 in amino acids: CASSDAYRNQEPHF. The CDR3 DNA reads as TGTGCCAGCAGTGATGCTTATAGGAATCAAGAGCCGCATTTT.

On this clonotype: One junction end does not reproduce the germline sequence, and a read error may be involved. J is TRBJ2-5 and V is TRBV7-9; 11 bases fit TRBD2. Germline CDR1 reads SEHNR; CDR2 reads FQNEAQ (reference sequence). This CDR3 is 14 amino acids long. CDR3 loop: CASSESSGGSDEQF. CDR3 nucleotides: TGTGCCAGCAGCGAATCTAGCGGGGGGAGCGATGAGCAGTTC.

The table lists this clonotype with a count of one. This chain connects TRBV9 to TRBJ1-1; D not certain. The CDR3 is 15 amino acids. Germline CDR1 SGDLS, CDR2 YYNGEE. V was pared by 1 base and J by 9 bases, with 19 bases between. This CDR3 reads CASSVSGGRNQQAFF. Here the CDR3 DNA reads TGTGCCAGCAGCGTATCGGGCGGGAGAAATCAGCAAGCTTTCTTT.

V is TRBV13 and J is TRBJ1-2; D call uncertain. The CDR3 loop spans 16 amino acids. Trimming removed 2 bases at V and 3 bases at J, with 16 bases between. Germline V gene sequence: CDR1 PRHDT, CDR2 FYEKMQ (reference sequence). The CDR3 sequence is CASSLREAGLDYGYTF. The CDR3 coding sequence is TGTGCCAGCAGCTTAAGGGAGGCGGGCTTGGACTATGGCTACACCTTC.

The CDR3 DNA reads as TGTGCCAGCAGCCTAGGGACAGGGAAGACCCAGTACTTC. Translating gives CASSLGTGKTQYF. This sequence joins TRBV7-9 and TRBJ2-5; 9 bases are a match to TRBD1. Germline trimming cut 5 bases from V and 6 bases from J; bases unmatched to any gene: 4. Per the germline V gene, CDR1 is SEHNR and CDR2 is FQNEAQ (reference sequence). The CDR3 totals 13 residues.

Here the CDR3 reads CASRQGLTERLYF. In DNA form, the CDR3 reads TGTGCCAGCAGACAGGGACTAACGGAAAGGCTGTATTTT. The rearrangement joins TRBV7-8 to TRBJ2-3, with D tentatively TRBD2 (7 bases). Germline CDR1 SGHVS, CDR2 FQNEAQ. V lost 6 bases, J lost 14 bases, and 21 bases lay in between. The CDR3 contains 13 residues.

As regards this clonotype: A read error is likely, as this CDR3 ends without the conserved phenylalanine or tryptophan. The J gene is TRBJ2-1, the V gene TRBV2; weak D call: TRBD2 (6 bases). The CDR3 is 13 amino acids. The V end lost 3 bases, the J end lost 6 bases, and 9 bases lay between the germline ends. Germline V lookup: CDR1 SNHLY, CDR2 FYNNEI. This CDR3 is CASSDAGINEQFS. CDR3 sequence (DNA): TGTGCCAGCAGTGATGCGGGGATCAATGAGCAGTTCTCC.

Concerning this clonotype itself: The junction and the germline gene differ at one end; a read error may be behind it. The CDR3 here is CASSLGNTDTGANVLTF. The CDR3 DNA follows: TGTGCCAGCAGCCTCGGGAACACAGACACTGGGGCCAACGTCCTGACTTTC. The gene calls are TRBV5-1 and TRBJ2-6; D may be TRBD2 (5 bases). The CDR3 totals 17 residues. The germline V gene has CDR1 SGHRS and CDR2 YFSETQ.

For this clonotype: Its ends do not fully match the called genes, so a read error is possible. The J gene is TRBJ1-2, the V gene TRBV19; D is unresolved. This CDR3 comprises 16 residues. Germline values: CDR1 LNHDA, CDR2 SQIVND (reference sequence). In nucleotides, the CDR3 is TGTGCCAGCAGTATAGCGAGGGAAGCGCTCATATATGGCTACACCTTC. Its translation: CASSIAREALIYGYTF.

The chain has TRBV6-1 and TRBJ1-2, with 8 nucleotides matching TRBD1. V trimming: 6 bases; J trimming: 7 bases; junction bases outside the gene matches: 4. Germline CDR1 is MNHNS and CDR2 is SASEGT. The CDR3 totals 12 residues. The CDR3 DNA reads TGTGCCAGCAGCGCAGGGGGCTTTGGCTACACCTTC. Protein product: CASSAGGFGYTF.

The gene calls are TRBV4-1 and TRBJ1-2; D remains unclear. From germline, CDR1 is MGHRA and CDR2 YSYEKL. V lost 8 bases and J lost 10, with 20 bases in between. The CDR3 has 13 amino acids. DNA for the CDR3: TGCGCCAGCGGGCAAGGCCTCACAGATGCCTACACCTTC. Protein product: CASGQGLTDAYTF.

Concerning this clonotype: Without the conserved terminal phenylalanine or tryptophan, this CDR3 likely stems from a read error. The DNA is omitted, as the CDR3 cannot be located on it reliably, and the CDR3 follows TCRdb's listing. CDR3 region: CASSVIRSGGSD. V gene TRBV7-9 combines with J gene TRBJ2-1; TRBD2 is taken as the D call from the table, unchecked against the DNA. The CDR3 has 12 amino acids, counting both end residues. Germline-derived CDR1 and CDR2 are SEHNR and FQNEAQ (reference sequence).

The J gene is TRBJ2-1, the V gene TRBV24-1; TRBD1 agrees at 7 bases. V trimming: 5 bases; J trimming: 2 bases; junction bases outside the gene matches: 11. The V gene's germline CDR1 is KGHDR and CDR2 SFDVKD. The CDR3 is made up of 17 amino acids. CDR3 bases: TGTGCCACCAGTGGGGTGGGCAGGGGGTACACCTACAATGAGCAGTTCTTC. This translates into CATSGVGRGYTYNEQFF.

The chain is built from TRBV7-2 and TRBJ1-2, with D hard to call. This CDR3 is 15 amino acids long. Germline values: CDR1 SGHTA, CDR2 FQGNSA. The germline V and J ends were trimmed by 4 bases and 9 bases, with 21 bases remaining between them. This CDR3 reads CASSWAESSSWSYTF. CDR3 in DNA: TGTGCCAGCAGCTGGGCGGAGAGCTCAAGCTGGAGCTACACCTTC.

The rearrangement joins TRBV7-6 to TRBJ2-6; no firm D call. The germline V and J ends were trimmed by 6 bases and 16 bases, with 25 bases remaining between them. This CDR3 is 15 amino acids long. Germline loops: CDR1 SGHVS, CDR2 FNYEAQ. CDR3 protein: CASRQPRTEHNSLTF. CDR3 in DNA: TGTGCCAGCAGACAACCGAGGACGGAACACAACTCACTGACTTTC.

To note about this clonotype: This CDR3 fails to terminate in the conserved phenylalanine or tryptophan, so it likely reflects a read error. It is unclear where the CDR3 begins or ends on the DNA, so no DNA is shown, and the CDR3 is as TCRdb lists it. The chain links TRBV7-9 to TRBJ2-3; the D call in the table, TRBD2, was not verified against the DNA. The CDR3 contains 13 residues when both ends are counted. Germline CDR1 SEHNR, CDR2 FQNEAQ (reference sequence). Here the CDR3 reads CASRDGPGEPLFV.

This chain uses TRBV9 with TRBJ2-7, with unresolved D. The ends were cut back, 0 bases at V and 9 bases at J, with 19 bases in the middle. The CDR3 runs 15 residues. In germline, CDR1 is SGDLS, CDR2 YYNGEE. CDR3 DNA sequence: TGTGCCAGCAGCGTAGGGGCAGATACGCGGTACTTGCAGTACGTC. This codes for CASSVGADTRYLQYV.

As for this clonotype: The junction does not match germline at one end; this may be a read error. The rearrangement joins TRBV5-8 to TRBJ2-5; 7 positions agree with TRBD2. In germline, CDR1 is SGHTS, CDR2 YDEGEE. The CDR3 contains 15 residues. For the CDR3, the DNA is TGTGCCACCAGCATTGCTCGCGGGGGACAAGAGACCCAGTACTTC. The encoded protein is CATSIARGGQETQYF.

The rearrangement uses TRBV7-8 and TRBJ1-2; no definite D call. CDR3 size: 16 residues. The V end lost 3 bases, the J end lost 10 bases, and 24 bases lay between the germline ends. CDR1 SGHVS and CDR2 FQNEAQ come from the germline V gene. The CDR3 protein is CASSLAGGPVAQYYTF. The CDR3 nucleotides read TGTGCCAGCAGCTTGGCGGGAGGTCCCGTTGCACAGTACTACACCTTC.

This chain joins TRBV15 and TRBJ2-7, with 8 bases lining up with TRBD1. The V gene end was trimmed by 4 bases and the J gene end by 4 bases; junction bases not matched to a gene: 3. Looked up from germline, CDR1 is LNHNV and CDR2 is YYDKDF (reference sequence). The CDR3 contains 13 residues. The CDR3 nucleotides are TGTGCCACCAGCACCGGACAGGGATACGAGCAGTACTTC. The encoded protein is CATSTGQGYEQYF.

This clonotype has only a few counts. This CDR3 is missing its conserved last phenylalanine or tryptophan, likely due to a read error. The DNA is omitted, as the CDR3 cannot be located on it reliably, and the CDR3 follows TCRdb's listing. The V and J genes are TRBV2 and TRBJ2-6; no check of the table's D call, TRBD1, against the DNA was made. The V gene's germline CDR1 is SNHLY and CDR2 FYNNEI. The CDR3 is 16 residues long, ends included. Here the CDR3 reads CASGDGGTYTQYFRTG.

Concerning this clonotype itself: Since the CDR3 does not end with the conserved phenylalanine or tryptophan, this likely comes from a read error. The DNA is left out, because the CDR3 cannot be placed on it with certainty; the CDR3 is given as TCRdb lists it. The CDR3 protein is CASSLALGGDTHY. This chain links TRBV7-8 with TRBJ1-2. Germline V lookup: CDR1 SGHVS, CDR2 FQNEAQ. The CDR3 region is 13 residues in length, termini included.

This rearrangement joins TRBV4-1 to TRBJ2-2, with unresolved D. V was trimmed by 0 bases and J by 7 bases, leaving 15 bases between them. CDR1 is MGHRA and CDR2 is YSYEKL in the germline V gene. The CDR3 covers 16 residues. CDR3 in DNA: TGCGCCAGCAGCCAAGAGTACGACGGTAACTTCGGGGAGCTGTTTTTT. It translates to CASSQEYDGNFGELFF.

This chain joins TRBV2 and TRBJ2-7; possibly TRBD2 for D (7 bases). Trimming took 10 bases from V and 7 from J, leaving 23 bases between them. This CDR3 contains 14 residues. Germline V CDR1 and CDR2: SNHLY, FYNNEI. CDR3 region: CATSGGGLATEQYF. The CDR3 DNA is TGTGCCACCAGCGGCGGGGGCCTAGCTACGGAGCAGTACTTC. The variable domain in full, with the rest retrieved from reference TRBV2 and TRBJ2-7, is EPEVTQTPSHQVTQMGQEVILRCVPISNHLYFYWYRQILGQKVEFLVSFYNNEISEKSEIFDDQFSVERPDGSNFTLKIRSTKLEDSAMYFCATSGGGLATEQYFGPGTRLTVT.

This clonotype has a handful of counts. The CDR3 spells CAIGSPAGNTIYF. CDR3 DNA: TGTGCCATCGGCTCCCCGGCTGGAAACACCATATATTTT. The chain couples TRBV10-3 to TRBJ1-3; D remains unclear. The CDR3 covers 13 residues. V shed 8 bases and J shed 2 bases, with 10 bases lying between them. Germline V gives CDR1 ENHRY, CDR2 SYGVKD.

The chain couples TRBV9 to TRBJ1-5; D is uncertain. The V gene lost 2 bases and the J gene lost 15 bases, with 21 bases spanning the gap. CDR3 length equals 14 residues. CDR1 and CDR2 from the germline V gene are SGDLS and YYNGEE. In nucleotides, the CDR3 is TGTGCCAGCAGCGTGTCGTCTAGCAATCAGCCTTTGCATTTT. Its protein product is CASSVSSSNQPLHF.

This clonotype was seen a single time. V usage is TRBV9 and J usage is TRBJ2-1; TRBD1 might be the D (7 bases). Trimming removed 4 bases at V and 9 bases at J, with 23 bases between. The CDR3 runs 16 residues. Germline CDR1 is SGDLS and CDR2 is YYNGEE. CDR3 in amino acids: CASSQGGGNGQFEQFF. The CDR3 DNA is TGTGCCAGCAGCCAGGGGGGAGGAAACGGTCAGTTTGAGCAGTTCTTC.

Details on this clonotype: The junction shows a germline mismatch at one end, possibly a read error. The chain uses TRBV7-2 and TRBJ2-3, with D tentatively TRBD2 (7 bases). The CDR3 has 14 amino acids. Germline V gene sequence: CDR1 SGHTA, CDR2 FQGNSA. The CDR3 here is CASSPGGPPEVRNF. The CDR3 nucleotides read TGTGCCAGCAGCCCCGGGGGGCCTCCCGAAGTACGCAATTTT.

The gene calls are TRBV29-1 and TRBJ1-1; 10 nucleotides match TRBD1. Germline values: CDR1 SQVTM, CDR2 ANQGSEA. V lost 7 bases to trimming and J lost 5 bases; unmatched junction nucleotides: 10. This CDR3 is 14 amino acids long. In nucleotides, the CDR3 is TGCAGCGGCGGACAGGGGGGAGGAAGGACTGAAGCTTTCTTT. Amino acids: CSGGQGGGRTEAFF.

This clonotype was counted once. This CDR3 fails to terminate in the conserved phenylalanine or tryptophan, so it likely reflects a read error. The DNA is left out, because the CDR3 cannot be placed on it with certainty; the CDR3 is given as TCRdb lists it. The CDR3 protein is CASSRAGYIQTP. The genes are TRBV7-3 and TRBJ2-4. Per germline, CDR1 SGHTA and CDR2 FQGTGA. The CDR3 length is 12 residues, termini included.